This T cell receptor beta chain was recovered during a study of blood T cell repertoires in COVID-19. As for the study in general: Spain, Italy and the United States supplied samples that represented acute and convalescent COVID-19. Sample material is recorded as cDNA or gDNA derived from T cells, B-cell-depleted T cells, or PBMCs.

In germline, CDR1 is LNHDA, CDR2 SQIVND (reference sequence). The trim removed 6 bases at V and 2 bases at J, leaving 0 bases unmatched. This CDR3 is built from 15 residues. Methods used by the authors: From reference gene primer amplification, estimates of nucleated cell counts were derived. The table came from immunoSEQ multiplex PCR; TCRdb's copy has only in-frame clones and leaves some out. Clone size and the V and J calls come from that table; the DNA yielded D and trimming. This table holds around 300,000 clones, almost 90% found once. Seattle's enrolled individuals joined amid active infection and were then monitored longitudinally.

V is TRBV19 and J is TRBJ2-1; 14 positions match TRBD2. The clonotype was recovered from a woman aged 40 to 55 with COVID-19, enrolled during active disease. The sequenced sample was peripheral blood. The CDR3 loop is CASRGLAGAYNEQFF. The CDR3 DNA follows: TGTGCCAGTAGGGGACTAGCGGGGGCCTACAATGAGCAGTTCTTC. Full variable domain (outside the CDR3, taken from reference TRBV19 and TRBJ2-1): DGGITQSPKYLFRKEGQNVTLSCEQNLNHDAMYWYRQDPGQGLRLIYYSQIVNDFQKGDIAEGYSVSREKKESFPLTVTSAQKNPTAFYLCASRGLAGAYNEQFFGPGTRLTVL.